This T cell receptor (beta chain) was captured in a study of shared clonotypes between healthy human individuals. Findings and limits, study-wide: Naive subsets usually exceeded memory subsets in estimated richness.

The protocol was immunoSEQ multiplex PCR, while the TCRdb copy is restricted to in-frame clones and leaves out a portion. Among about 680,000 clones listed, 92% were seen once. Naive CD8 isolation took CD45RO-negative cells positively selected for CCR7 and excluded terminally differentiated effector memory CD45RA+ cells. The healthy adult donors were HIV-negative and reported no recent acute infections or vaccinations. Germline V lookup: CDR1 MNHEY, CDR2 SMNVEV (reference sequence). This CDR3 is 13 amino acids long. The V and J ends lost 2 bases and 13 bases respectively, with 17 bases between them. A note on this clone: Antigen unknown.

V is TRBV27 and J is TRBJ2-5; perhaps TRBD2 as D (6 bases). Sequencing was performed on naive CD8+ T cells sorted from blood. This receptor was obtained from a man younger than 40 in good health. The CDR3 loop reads CASSLGGRKGVYF. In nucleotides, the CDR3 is TGTGCCAGCAGTTTAGGGGGGAGAAAGGGTGTGTACTTC.